The clone carrying this T cell receptor beta chain was picked up one time. Its antigen remains unknown. The sample originates from a study of vaccination effects on CD4 cells after COVID-19. Study conclusions and caveats: Cross-reactivity toward common cold coronaviruses was confined to only 1 of 255 vaccine-induced clones in healthy vaccinees. Whether induced by infection or by vaccine, clones showed marked clonal contraction late after vaccination.

Method: immunoSEQ multiplex PCR; TCRdb's copy keeps in-frame clones and lacks some. Altogether around 25,000 clones are present, about 70% being singletons, with the ten largest covering roughly 10%. The CDR3 is made up of 11 amino acids. Trimming shortened V by 6 bases and J by 3 bases, and 9 bases separated the two germline ends. The germline V gene encodes CDR1 DFQATT and CDR2 SNEGSKA (reference sequence). Ahead of sequencing, the ViraFEST assay grew antigen-specific CD4+ T cells using viral peptide pools. Culture proceeded for about 11 days, and CD4+ T cells were then isolated. None of the vaccinated had previously contracted SARS-CoV-2, and their nucleocapsid antibodies tested negative. Approximately 2 million PBMC per well received approximately 10 IU/ml IL-2 and approximately 10 ug/ml peptides in culture. Each culture had half its medium swapped for IL-2 medium on days 3 and 7.

The source of this sequence is a human donor who received a COVID-19 vaccine. Here the sequenced sample was CD4+ T cells from PBMCs cultured with SARS-CoV-2 spike peptides, taken before COVID-19 vaccination. The chain links TRBV20-1 to TRBJ2-7, with D hard to call. CDR3 amino acids: CSAEWDYEQYF. CDR3 bases: TGCAGTGCGGAATGGGACTACGAGCAGTACTTC.